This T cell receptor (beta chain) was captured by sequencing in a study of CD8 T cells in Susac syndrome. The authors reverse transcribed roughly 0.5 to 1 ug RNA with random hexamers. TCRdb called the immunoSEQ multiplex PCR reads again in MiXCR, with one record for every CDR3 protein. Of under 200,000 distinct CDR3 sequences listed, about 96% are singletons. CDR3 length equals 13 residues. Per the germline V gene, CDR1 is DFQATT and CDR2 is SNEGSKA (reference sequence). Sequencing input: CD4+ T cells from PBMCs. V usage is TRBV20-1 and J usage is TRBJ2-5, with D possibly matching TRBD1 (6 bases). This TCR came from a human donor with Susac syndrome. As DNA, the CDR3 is TGCGGGGGCCTTGGACAGTTGGGGGAGACCCAGTACTTC. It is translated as CGGLGQLGETQYF.